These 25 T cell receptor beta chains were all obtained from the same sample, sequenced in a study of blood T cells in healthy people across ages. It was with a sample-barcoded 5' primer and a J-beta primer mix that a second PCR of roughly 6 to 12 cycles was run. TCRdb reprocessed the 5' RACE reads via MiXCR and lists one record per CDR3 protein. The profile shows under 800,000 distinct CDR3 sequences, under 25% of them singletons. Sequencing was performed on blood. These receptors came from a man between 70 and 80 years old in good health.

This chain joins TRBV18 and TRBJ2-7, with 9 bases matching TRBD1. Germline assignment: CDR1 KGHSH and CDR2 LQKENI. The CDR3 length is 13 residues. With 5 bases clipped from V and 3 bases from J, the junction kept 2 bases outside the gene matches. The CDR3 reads CASSKTGGYEQYF. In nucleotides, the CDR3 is TGTGCCAGCTCAAAGACAGGGGGCTACGAGCAGTACTTC. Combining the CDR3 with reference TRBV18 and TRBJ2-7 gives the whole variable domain NAGVMQNPRHLVRRRGQEARLRCSPMKGHSHVYWYRQLPEEGLKFMVYLQKENIIDESGMPKERFSAEFPKEGPSILRIQQVVRGDSAAYFCASSKTGGYEQYFGPGTRLTVT.

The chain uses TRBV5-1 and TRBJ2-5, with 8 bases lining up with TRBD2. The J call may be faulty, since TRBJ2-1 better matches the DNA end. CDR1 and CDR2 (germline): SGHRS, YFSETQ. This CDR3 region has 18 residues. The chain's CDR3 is CASSLKLSGSSSYNEQFF. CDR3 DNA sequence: TGCGCCAGCAGCTTGAAATTAAGCGGGAGTAGCTCCTACAATGAGCAGTTCTTC.

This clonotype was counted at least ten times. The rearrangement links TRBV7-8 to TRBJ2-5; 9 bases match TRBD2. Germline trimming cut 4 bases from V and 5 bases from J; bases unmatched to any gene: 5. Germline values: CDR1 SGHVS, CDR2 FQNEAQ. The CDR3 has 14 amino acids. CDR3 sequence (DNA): TGTGCCAGCAGCTCCCACAGCGGGAGGGAGACCCAGTACTTC. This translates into CASSSHSGRETQYF.

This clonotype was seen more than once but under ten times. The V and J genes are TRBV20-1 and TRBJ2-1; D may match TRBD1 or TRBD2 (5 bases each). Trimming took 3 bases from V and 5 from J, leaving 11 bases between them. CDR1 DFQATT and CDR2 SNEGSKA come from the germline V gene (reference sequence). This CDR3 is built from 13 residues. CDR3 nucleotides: TGCAGTGCTAGGGGGGAGACTGACAATGAGCAGTTCTTC. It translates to CSARGETDNEQFF.

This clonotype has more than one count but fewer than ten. The CDR3 DNA reads TGTGCCAGCAGCTTAGGGCAGGTAACCTACAATGAGCAGTTCTTC. As protein: CASSLGQVTYNEQFF. This sequence joins TRBV7-2 and TRBJ2-1; D is uncertain. CDR1 is SGHTA and CDR2 is FQGNSA in the germline V gene. Trimming stripped 1 base from V and 2 bases from J, with 9 bases between. The CDR3 has 15 residues.

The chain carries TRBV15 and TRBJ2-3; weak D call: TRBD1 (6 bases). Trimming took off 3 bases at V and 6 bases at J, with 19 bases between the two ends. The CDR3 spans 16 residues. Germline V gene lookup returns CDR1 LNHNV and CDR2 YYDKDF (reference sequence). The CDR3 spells CATSRGQGFHSDTQYF. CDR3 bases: TGTGCCACCAGCAGGGGACAAGGGTTTCATAGCGATACGCAGTATTTT.

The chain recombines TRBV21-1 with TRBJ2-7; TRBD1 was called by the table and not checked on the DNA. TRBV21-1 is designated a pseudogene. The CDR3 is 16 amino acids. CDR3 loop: CASSKAPTGGTHEQYF. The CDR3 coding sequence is TGTGCCAGCAGCAAAGCCCCGACAGGGGGCACCCACGAGCAGTACTTC.

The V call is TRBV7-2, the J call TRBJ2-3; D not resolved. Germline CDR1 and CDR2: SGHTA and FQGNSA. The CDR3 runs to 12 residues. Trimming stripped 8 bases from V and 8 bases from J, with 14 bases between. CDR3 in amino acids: CASGPRSGTQYF. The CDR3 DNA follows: TGTGCCAGCGGTCCTCGTTCCGGTACGCAGTATTTT.

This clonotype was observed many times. The CDR3 sequence: CASSLTSTGAAYEQYF. The CDR3 nucleotides read TGTGCCAGCAGCTTGACGTCGACAGGGGCTGCCTACGAGCAGTACTTC. V is TRBV5-6 and J is TRBJ2-7, with 8 bases aligning to TRBD1. With V trimmed by 1 base and J by 2 bases, 8 bases remained unmatched. CDR1 and CDR2 (germline): SGHDT, YYEEEE. CDR3 size: 16 residues.

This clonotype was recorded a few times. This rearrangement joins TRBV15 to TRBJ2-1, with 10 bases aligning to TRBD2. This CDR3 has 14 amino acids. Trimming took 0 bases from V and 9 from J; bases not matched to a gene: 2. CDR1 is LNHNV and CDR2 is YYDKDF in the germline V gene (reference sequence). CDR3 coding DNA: TGTGCCACCAGCAGAGAAGGGACTAGCGCTGAGCAGTTCTTC. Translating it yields CATSREGTSAEQFF. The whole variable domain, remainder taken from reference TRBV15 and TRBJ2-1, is DAMVIQNPRYQVTQFGKPVTLSCSQTLNHNVMYWYQQKSSQAPKLLFHYYDKDFNNEADTPDNFQSRRPNTSFCFLDIRSPGLGDTAMYLCATSREGTSAEQFFGPGTRLTVL.

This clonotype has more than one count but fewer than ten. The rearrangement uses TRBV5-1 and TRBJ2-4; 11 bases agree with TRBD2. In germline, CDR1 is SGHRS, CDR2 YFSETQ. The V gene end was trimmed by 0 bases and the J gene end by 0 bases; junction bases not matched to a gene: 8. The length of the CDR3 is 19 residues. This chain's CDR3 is CASSLAGTSGDLAKNIQYF. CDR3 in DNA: TGCGCCAGCAGCTTGGCCGGGACTAGCGGAGACCTAGCCAAAAACATTCAGTACTTC.

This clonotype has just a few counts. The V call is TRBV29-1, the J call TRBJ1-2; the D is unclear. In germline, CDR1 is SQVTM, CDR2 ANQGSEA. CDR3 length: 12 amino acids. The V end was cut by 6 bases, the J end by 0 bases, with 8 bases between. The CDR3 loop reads CSVPTANYGYTF. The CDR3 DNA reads TGCAGCGTCCCCACGGCTAACTATGGCTACACCTTC.

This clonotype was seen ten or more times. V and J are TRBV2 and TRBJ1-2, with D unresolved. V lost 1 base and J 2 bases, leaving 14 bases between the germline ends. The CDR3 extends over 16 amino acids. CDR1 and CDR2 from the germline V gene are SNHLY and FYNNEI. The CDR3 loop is CASSEVPSSSNYGYTF. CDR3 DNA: TGTGCCAGCAGTGAAGTCCCCAGCAGCAGCAACTATGGCTACACCTTC.

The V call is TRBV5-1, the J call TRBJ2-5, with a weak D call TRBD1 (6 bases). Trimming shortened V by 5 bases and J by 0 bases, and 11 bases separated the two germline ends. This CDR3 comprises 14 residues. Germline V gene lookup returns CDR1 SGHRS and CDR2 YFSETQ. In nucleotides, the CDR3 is TGCGCCAGCAGGGGGGACATGTACCAAGAGACCCAGTACTTC. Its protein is CASRGDMYQETQYF.

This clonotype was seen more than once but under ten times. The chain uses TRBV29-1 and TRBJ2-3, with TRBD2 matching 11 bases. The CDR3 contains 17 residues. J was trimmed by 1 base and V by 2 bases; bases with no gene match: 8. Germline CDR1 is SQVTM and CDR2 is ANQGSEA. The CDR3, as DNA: TGCAGCGTTGAAATAGCGGGAGGGAGTCGTGGCACAGATACGCAGTATTTT. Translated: CSVEIAGGSRGTDTQYF.

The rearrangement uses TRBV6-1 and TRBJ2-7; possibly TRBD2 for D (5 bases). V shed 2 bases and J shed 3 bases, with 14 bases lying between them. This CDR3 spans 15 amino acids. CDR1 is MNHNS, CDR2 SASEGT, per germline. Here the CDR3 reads CASSELQEDYYEQYF. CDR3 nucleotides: TGTGCCAGCAGTGAACTCCAGGAGGATTACTACGAGCAGTACTTC.

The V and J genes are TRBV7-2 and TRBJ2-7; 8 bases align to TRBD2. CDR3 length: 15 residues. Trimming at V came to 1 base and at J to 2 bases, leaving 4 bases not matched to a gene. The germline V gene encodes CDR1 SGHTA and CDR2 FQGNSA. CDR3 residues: CASSLGAGVPYEQYF. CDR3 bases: TGTGCCAGCAGCTTAGGAGCGGGAGTTCCCTACGAGCAGTACTTC.

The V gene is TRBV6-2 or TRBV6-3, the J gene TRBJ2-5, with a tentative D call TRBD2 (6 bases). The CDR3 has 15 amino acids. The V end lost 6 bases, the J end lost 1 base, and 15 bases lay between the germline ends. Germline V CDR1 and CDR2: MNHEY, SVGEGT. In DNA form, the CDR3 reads TGTGCCAGCAGCCACGACGGAGGGACCCAAGAGACCCAGTACTTC. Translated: CASSHDGGTQETQYF.

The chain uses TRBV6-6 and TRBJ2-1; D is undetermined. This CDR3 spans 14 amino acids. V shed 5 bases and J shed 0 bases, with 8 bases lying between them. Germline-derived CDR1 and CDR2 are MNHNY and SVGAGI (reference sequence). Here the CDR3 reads CASSPASSYNEQFF. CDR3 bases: TGTGCCAGCAGTCCTGCGAGCTCCTACAATGAGCAGTTCTTC.

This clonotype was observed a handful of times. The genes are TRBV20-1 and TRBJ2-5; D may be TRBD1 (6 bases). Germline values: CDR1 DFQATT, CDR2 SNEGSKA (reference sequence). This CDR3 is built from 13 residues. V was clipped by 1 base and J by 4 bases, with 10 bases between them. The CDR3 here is CSARGDTLETQYF. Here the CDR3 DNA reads TGCAGTGCTAGAGGGGACACCCTAGAGACCCAGTACTTC.

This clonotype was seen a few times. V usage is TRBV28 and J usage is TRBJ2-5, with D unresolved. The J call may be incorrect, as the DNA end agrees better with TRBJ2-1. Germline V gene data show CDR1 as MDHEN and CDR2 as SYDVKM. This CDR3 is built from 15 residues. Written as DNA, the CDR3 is TGTGCCAGCAGTCCCGGCGGCCTCCTCCGGAATGAGCAGTTCTTC. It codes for CASSPGGLLRNEQFF.

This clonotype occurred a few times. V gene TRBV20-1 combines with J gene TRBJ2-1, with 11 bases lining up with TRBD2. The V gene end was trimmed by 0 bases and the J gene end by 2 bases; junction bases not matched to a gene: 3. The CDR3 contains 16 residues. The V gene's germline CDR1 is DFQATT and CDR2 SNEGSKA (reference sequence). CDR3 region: CSARDRSGRAYNEQFF. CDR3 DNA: TGCAGTGCTAGAGATCGTAGCGGGAGGGCCTACAATGAGCAGTTCTTC.

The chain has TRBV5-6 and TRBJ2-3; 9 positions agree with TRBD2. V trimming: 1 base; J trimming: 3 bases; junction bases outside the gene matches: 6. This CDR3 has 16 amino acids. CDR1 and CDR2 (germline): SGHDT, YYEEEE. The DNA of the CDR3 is TGTGCCAGCAGCTTGTCGCCTAGCGGGGCTACAGATACGCAGTATTTT. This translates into CASSLSPSGATDTQYF.

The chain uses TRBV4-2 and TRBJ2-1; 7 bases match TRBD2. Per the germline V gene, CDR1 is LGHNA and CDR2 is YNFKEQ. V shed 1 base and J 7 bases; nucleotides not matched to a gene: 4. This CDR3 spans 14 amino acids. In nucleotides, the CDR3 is TGTGCCAGCAGCCAAGGTCTAGCGGCGAATGAGCAGTTCTTC. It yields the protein CASSQGLAANEQFF.

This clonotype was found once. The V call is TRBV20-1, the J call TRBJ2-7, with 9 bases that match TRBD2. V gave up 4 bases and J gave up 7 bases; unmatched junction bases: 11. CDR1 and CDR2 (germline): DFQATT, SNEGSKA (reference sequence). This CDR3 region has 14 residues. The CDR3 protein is CSATATSGRGEQYF. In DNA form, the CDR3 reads TGCAGTGCTACCGCGACTAGCGGACGGGGAGAGCAGTACTTC.